This TCR beta chain was profiled in a study of naive and memory T cell subsets. Both TRBC1 and TRBC2 were covered by a beta constant-region primer of two equimolar oligonucleotides. TCRdb fed the UMI-ligation and nested PCR reads into MiXCR, producing one record per CDR3 protein. The sample has under 35,000 distinct CDR3 sequences; around a tenth are singletons. This clonotype occurred many times. The source material was effector memory CD4+ T cells from blood. Subset of the sample: effector memory, CD45RA- CD27-. The source is a human donor in good health.

The CDR3 here is CASSTGGHYGYTF. In DNA, the CDR3 is TGTGCCAGCAGCACAGGGGGCCACTATGGCTACACCTTC. V usage is TRBV7-2 and J usage is TRBJ1-2; 9 bases map to TRBD1. The CDR3 length is 13 residues. V dropped 5 bases and J dropped 3; count of bases not matched to a gene: 1. Germline assignment: CDR1 SGHTA and CDR2 FQGNSA.